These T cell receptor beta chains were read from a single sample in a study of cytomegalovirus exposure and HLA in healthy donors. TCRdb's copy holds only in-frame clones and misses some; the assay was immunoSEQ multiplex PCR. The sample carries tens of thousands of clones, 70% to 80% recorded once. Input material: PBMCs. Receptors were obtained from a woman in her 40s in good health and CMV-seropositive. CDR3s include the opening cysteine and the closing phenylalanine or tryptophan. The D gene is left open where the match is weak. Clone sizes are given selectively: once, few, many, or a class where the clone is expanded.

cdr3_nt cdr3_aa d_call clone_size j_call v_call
TGTGCCAGCAGTGGGCTCCTGGGACAGGGGAGCACTGAAGCTTTCTTT CASSGLLGQGSTEAFF TRBD1 . TRBJ1-1 TRBV6-1
TGTGCCAGCAGGGAATCTGACAGGTTAAACACTGAAGCTTTCTTT CASRESDRLNTEAFF . few TRBJ1-1 TRBV6-5
TGTGCCAGCAGGATACTTCCAGGGGGAAACTATGGCTACACCTTC CASRILPGGNYGYTF TRBD1 few TRBJ1-2 TRBV6-5
TGTGCCAGCAGCTTAGATAGCGGGGTCACCTACGAGCAGTACTTC CASSLDSGVTYEQYF TRBD2 . TRBJ2-7 TRBV7-6
TGCAGCGTAGGGACAGTAAAAGGGGCTTTCTTT CSVGTVKGAFF TRBD1 . TRBJ1-1 TRBV29-1
TGTGCCAGCAGCTTCGTAACCAGCTCCTACAATGAGCAGTTCTTC CASSFVTSSYNEQFF . few TRBJ2-1 TRBV11-2
TGTGCCAGTAGTATCCGCCTAGCGAAGGAGACCCAGTACTTC CASSIRLAKETQYF . . TRBJ2-5 TRBV19
TGTGCCAGCAGTACTTCCTACGAGCAGTACTTC CASSTSYEQYF . . TRBJ2-7 TRBV2
TGTGCCAGCAGCGTAGAGGGACTAGCGGACAATGAGCAGTTCTTC CASSVEGLADNEQFF TRBD2 few TRBJ2-1 TRBV9
TGTGCCAGCAGTCAATGGGGAGGGATGAACACTGAAGCTTTCTTT CASSQWGGMNTEAFF . . TRBJ1-1 TRBV5-5
TGTGCCACCACAGGACGGCTTAATGAAAAACTGTTTTTT CATTGRLNEKLFF . . TRBJ1-4 TRBV10-3
TGTGCCAGCAGCCCAGGGACAGGGGCTGGAAACACCATATATTTT CASSPGTGAGNTIYF TRBD1 once TRBJ1-3 TRBV11-2
TGTGCCAGCAGTCCCGGAGTGGGCGGGAGGTCTCTTCTACGCAATGACAATGAGCAGTTCTTC CASSPGVGGRSLLRNDNEQFF TRBD2 few TRBJ2-1 TRBV28
TGCGCCAGCAGCTTCCCCTTTCCTGGAACCTTGCGGGGAGCAGATACGCAGTATTTT CASSFPFPGTLRGADTQYF . . TRBJ2-3 TRBV5-1
TGTGCCAGCAGTTACTCGGGTAGCGGGGTGTACAATGAGCAGTTCTTC CASSYSGSGVYNEQFF TRBD2 . TRBJ2-1 TRBV6-5
TGTGCCACCAGCCCGGGACTTTCGTTAGAGCAGTACTTC CATSPGLSLEQYF . . TRBJ2-7 TRBV15
TGTGCCAGCAGTTCCGATCGACGGACTTACCCCAATCAGCCCCAGCATTTT CASSSDRRTYPNQPQHF . . TRBJ1-5 TRBV28
TGTGCCAGCAGTGAAGGGGGAGGGGTAGGAGAGCAGTTCTTC CASSEGGGVGEQFF TRBD2 . TRBJ2-1 TRBV6-1
TGTGCCAGCTCACAGGACGGGGGATGGATCGCACCCCTCCACTTT CASSQDGGWIAPLHF . . TRBJ1-6 TRBV18
TGTGCCAGCAGCTTGGCCGGAGCGGGAGGTCGATACGAGCAGTACTTC CASSLAGAGGRYEQYF TRBD2 once TRBJ2-7 TRBV5-6
TGTGCCAGCAGTTCAGGGACAACTAATGAAAAACTGTTTTTT CASSSGTTNEKLFF . once TRBJ1-4 TRBV27
TGTGCCAGCAGCTTTGGAGCAGATACGCAGTATTTT CASSFGADTQYF . . TRBJ2-3 TRBV11-3
TGTGCCAGCAGTGAAATGGGGGCAAATACGCAGTATTTT CASSEMGANTQYF . . TRBJ2-3 TRBV6-1
TGTGCCAGCAGCTTGGCGATTAGCAGCAATGAGCAGTTCTTC CASSLAISSNEQFF . . TRBJ2-1 TRBV5-4
TGTGCCTGGAGTCACAGGGACAATCAGCCCCAGCATTTT CAWSHRDNQPQHF . . TRBJ1-5 TRBV30
TGTGCCAGCAGCTTAGGGCTTGCAGATACGCAGTATTTT CASSLGLADTQYF . . TRBJ2-3 TRBV7-2
TGTGCCAGCAGTTTAATGGCCAGGGCAGGGGCTGAAGCTTTCTTT CASSLMARAGAEAFF . . TRBJ1-1 TRBV28
TGTGCCAGCAGTGAACTTTCGCGGGCCGGGCAGCCCCAGCATTTT CASSELSRAGQPQHF . . TRBJ1-5 TRBV2
TGTGCCAGCAGGCCTTTGATGGGGGGTGAGCAGTTCTTC CASRPLMGGEQFF . few TRBJ2-1 TRBV27
TGTGCCAGCAGCTTGTCAGTCACGGCAAGGGGAAAACTGTTTTTT CASSLSVTARGKLFF . few TRBJ1-4 TRBV5-6
TGTGCCAGCAGTAGCTCCGGGACAGGCGAGCAGTACTTC CASSSSGTGEQYF TRBD1 . TRBJ2-7 TRBV6-6
TGTGCCAGCAGCCAAGAGTCTAGTAGCTATGAGCAGTTCTTC CASSQESSSYEQFF . . TRBJ2-1 TRBV4-2
TGCGCCAGCAGCCTCAGACAGGGGGCCTACGAGCAGTACTTC CASSLRQGAYEQYF TRBD1 . TRBJ2-7 TRBV5-1
TGTGCCAGCAGTTACTCTTCAGGGAAAACCTCCTACGAGCAGTACTTC CASSYSSGKTSYEQYF . . TRBJ2-7 TRBV6-5
TGTGCCAGCAGCAAAGGGGGCATGTCTGGGACTGAAGCTTTCTTT CASSKGGMSGTEAFF TRBD1 . TRBJ1-1 TRBV6-6
TGTGCCAGCAGCTTGGCGGGAGGAGATACGCAGTATTTT CASSLAGGDTQYF TRBD2 few TRBJ2-3 TRBV5-4
TGCGCCAGCAGCTTGGATCCACTATGGGGAGCGAGTACCGATGAGCAGTTCTTC CASSLDPLWGASTDEQFF . . TRBJ2-1 TRBV5-1
TGTGCTAGCAGCTTAGGGCAGAACGCCGGGGAGCTGTTTTTT CASSLGQNAGELFF . once TRBJ2-2 TRBV7-7
TGTGCCAGCAGTTACGGGGACAGCACCTACGAGCAGTACTTC CASSYGDSTYEQYF TRBD1 . TRBJ2-7 TRBV6-5
TGTGCCAGCAGTTGGGCTAGCGGAAACGAGCAGTACTTC CASSWASGNEQYF TRBD2 . TRBJ2-7 TRBV27
TGTGCCAGCAGCGGACCGACCAGGGCCACTGAAGCTTTCTTT CASSGPTRATEAFF . . TRBJ1-1 TRBV9
TGCAGCGTTCTTTACCAGGGCAATGAGCAGTTCTTC CSVLYQGNEQFF . few TRBJ2-1 TRBV29-1
TGCGCCAGCGCCTTCGAGGGCCAACGGTACTTC CASAFEGQRYF . . TRBJ2-7 TRBV5-1
TGTGCCAGTAGGAGCGGGCCAGGCAATGAGCAGTTCTTC CASRSGPGNEQFF . . TRBJ2-1 TRBV19
TGCGCCAGCAGCCAGACAGAGGCCTACGAGCAGTACTTC CASSQTEAYEQYF . . TRBJ2-7 TRBV5-1
TGTGCCAGCAGCCGAAACTACGATGAGCAGTTCTTC CASSRNYDEQFF . . TRBJ2-1 TRBV7-9
TGTGCCAGCAGCTTAACAGGGACCACTAATTCACCCCTCCACTTT CASSLTGTTNSPLHF . few TRBJ1-6 TRBV7-9
TGTGCCAGTAGTATCGCCTACCAGGTCCTCAACACAGATACGCAGTATTTT CASSIAYQVLNTDTQYF . . TRBJ2-3 TRBV19
TGTGCCAGCAGCTTAATGGGTACTAGCGGGAGGGCCGGGGAGCAGTTCTTC CASSLMGTSGRAGEQFF TRBD2 . TRBJ2-1 TRBV7-3
TGTGCCAGTAGTATAGGGCCCGGCGGTGAAAAACTGTTTTTT CASSIGPGGEKLFF . few TRBJ1-4 TRBV19